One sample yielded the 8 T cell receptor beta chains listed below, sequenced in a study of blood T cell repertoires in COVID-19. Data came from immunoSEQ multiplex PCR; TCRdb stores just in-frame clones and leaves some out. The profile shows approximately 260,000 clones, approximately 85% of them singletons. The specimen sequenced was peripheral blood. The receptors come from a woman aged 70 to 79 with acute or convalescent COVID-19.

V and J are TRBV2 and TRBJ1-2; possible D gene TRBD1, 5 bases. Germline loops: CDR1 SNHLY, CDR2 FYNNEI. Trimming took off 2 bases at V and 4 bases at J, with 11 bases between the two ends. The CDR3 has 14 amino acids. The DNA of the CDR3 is TGTGCCAGCAGTGAAAGGGGCTTCCTCTATGGCTACACCTTC. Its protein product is CASSERGFLYGYTF.

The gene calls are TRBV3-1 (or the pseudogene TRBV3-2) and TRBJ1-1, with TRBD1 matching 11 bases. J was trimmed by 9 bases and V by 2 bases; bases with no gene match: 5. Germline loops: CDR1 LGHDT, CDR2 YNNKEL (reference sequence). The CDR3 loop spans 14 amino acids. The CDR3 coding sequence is TGTGCCAGCAGCCAACCCGGGACAGGGGGAAAAGCTTTCTTT. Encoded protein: CASSQPGTGGKAFF.

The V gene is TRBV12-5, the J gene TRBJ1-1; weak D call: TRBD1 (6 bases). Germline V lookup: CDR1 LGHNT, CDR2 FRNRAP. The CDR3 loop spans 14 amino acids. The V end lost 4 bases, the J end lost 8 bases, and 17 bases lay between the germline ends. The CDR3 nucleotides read TGTGCTAGTGGTTCCCTGGCGGGGGGCGTCGAAGCTTTCTTT. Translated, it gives CASGSLAGGVEAFF. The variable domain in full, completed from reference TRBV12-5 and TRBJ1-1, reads DARVTQTPRHKVTEMGQEVTMRCQPILGHNTVFWYRQTMMQGLELLAYFRNRAPLDDSGMPKDRFSAEMPDATLATLKIQPSEPRDSAVYFCASGSLAGGVEAFFGQGTRLTVV.

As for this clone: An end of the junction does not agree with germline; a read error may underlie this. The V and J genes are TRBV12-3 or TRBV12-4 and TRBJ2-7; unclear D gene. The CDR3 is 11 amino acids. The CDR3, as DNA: TGTGCCAGCAGTTTCTCCGACGAGCAGTACTTC. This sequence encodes CASSFSDEQYF.

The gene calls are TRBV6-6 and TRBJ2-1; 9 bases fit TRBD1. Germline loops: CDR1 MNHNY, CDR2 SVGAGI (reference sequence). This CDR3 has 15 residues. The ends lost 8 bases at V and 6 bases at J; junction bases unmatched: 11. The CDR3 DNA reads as TGTGCCAGCCAAACCGGGACAGGGCGCGGCAATGAGCAGTTCTTC. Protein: CASQTGTGRGNEQFF.

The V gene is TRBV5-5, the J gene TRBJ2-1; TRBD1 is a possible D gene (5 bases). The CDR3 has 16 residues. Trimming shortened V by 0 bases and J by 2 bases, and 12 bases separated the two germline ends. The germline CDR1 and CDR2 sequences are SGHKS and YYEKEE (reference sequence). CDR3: CASSLAPGPTYNEQFF. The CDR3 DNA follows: TGTGCCAGCAGCTTGGCCCCAGGGCCCACCTACAATGAGCAGTTCTTC. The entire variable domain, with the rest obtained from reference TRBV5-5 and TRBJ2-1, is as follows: DAGVTQSPTHLIKTRGQQVTLRCSPISGHKSVSWYQQVLGQGPQFIFQYYEKEERGRGNFPDRFSARQFPNYSSELNVNALLLGDSALYLCASSLAPGPTYNEQFFGPGTRLTVL.

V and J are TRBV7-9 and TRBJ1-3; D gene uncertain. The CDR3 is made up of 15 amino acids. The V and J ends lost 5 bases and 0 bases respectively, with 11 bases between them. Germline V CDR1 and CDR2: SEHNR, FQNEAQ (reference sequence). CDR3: CASSEPLRSGNTIYF. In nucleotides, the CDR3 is TGTGCCAGCAGCGAACCTCTACGCTCTGGAAACACCATATATTTT.

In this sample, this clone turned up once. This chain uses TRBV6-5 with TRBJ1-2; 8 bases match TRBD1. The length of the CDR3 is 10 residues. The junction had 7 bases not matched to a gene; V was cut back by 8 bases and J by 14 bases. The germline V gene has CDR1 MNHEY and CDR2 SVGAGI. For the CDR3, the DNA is TGTGCCAGCGGAACCAGGGGGCCTACCTTC. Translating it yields CASGTRGPTF.